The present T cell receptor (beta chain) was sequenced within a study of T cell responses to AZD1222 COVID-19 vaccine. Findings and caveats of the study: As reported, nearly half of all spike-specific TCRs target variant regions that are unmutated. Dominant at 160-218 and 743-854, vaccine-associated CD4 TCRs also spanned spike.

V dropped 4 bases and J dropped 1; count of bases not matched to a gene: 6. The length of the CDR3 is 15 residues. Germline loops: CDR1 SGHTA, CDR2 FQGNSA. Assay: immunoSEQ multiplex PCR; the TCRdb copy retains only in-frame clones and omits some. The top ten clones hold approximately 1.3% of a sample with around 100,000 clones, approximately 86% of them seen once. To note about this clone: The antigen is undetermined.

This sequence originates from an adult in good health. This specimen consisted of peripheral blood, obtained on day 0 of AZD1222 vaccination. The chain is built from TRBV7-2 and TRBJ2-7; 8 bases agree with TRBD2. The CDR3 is CASSYSGTTSYEQYF. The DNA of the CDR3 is TGTGCCAGCAGCTATAGCGGGACCACGTCCTACGAGCAGTACTTC.